This T cell receptor beta chain was obtained from a study of blood T cell repertoires in COVID-19. Authors' analysis steps: Amplification of reference gene primers was used by the study to estimate nucleated cell counts. Only in-frame clones appear in the TCRdb table, and some are missing; sequencing was by immunoSEQ multiplex PCR. That table supplies the V and J calls and clone size; D and trimming were determined from the DNA. Of tens of thousands of clones in the sample, around 80% were seen once. This CDR3 has 16 residues. Germline V lookup: CDR1 WNHNN, CDR2 SYGVQD (reference sequence). The germline V and J ends were trimmed by 6 bases and 0 bases, with 14 bases remaining between them. This clone showed up just a few times.

The chain employs TRBV10-1 and TRBJ2-2; D might be TRBD1 (5 bases). The sequencing sample was made of peripheral blood. The source is a man in his fifties with active or convalescent COVID-19. The CDR3 region is CASSPTAFANTGELFF. CDR3 nucleotides: TGCGCCAGCAGCCCGACAGCGTTCGCGAACACCGGGGAGCTGTTTTTT.